This entry describes one TCR beta chain. Its antigen remains unidentified. Trimming shortened V by 3 bases and J by 6 bases, and 16 bases separated the two germline ends. The CDR3 spans 15 residues. The germline V gene encodes CDR1 MNHNS and CDR2 SASEGT. PCR was performed using 60 Vbeta and 13 Jbeta primers. Produced via immunoSEQ multiplex PCR; TCRdb's table is partial and in-frame only. The repertoire consists of approximately 140,000 clones, with roughly 73% occurring once and the leading ten covering more than 2.5%. The data originate from a study of cytomegalovirus exposure and HLA in healthy donors. Study conclusions and caveats: The authors later found most CMV-associated TCR beta chains appeared HLA-restricted. It was confirmed in vitro that a few of the CMV-associated chains were specific for CMV antigens.

The chain employs TRBV6-1 and TRBJ2-3, with D possibly matching TRBD2 (5 bases). The TCR comes from a man in his forties in good health and CMV-seronegative. Sequenced: PBMCs. CDR3 loop: CASSEHTSIMDTQYF. The CDR3 DNA follows: TGTGCCAGCAGTGAGCATACTAGTATAATGGATACGCAGTATTTT.